Listed here are 3 T cell receptor beta chains from one sample, sequenced in a study of blood T cell repertoires in COVID-19 (TCRdb year 2020). Libraries were built with the immunoSEQ multiplex PCR assay. Entries here come from immuneACCESS through TCRdb and include only in-frame sequences with V and J called. Some clones fail to appear in such tables; in the studies checked, an unresolved V gene covers under half of the shortfall, and the cause of the remainder is unknown. The sample records about 100,000 clones, around 90% of which are singletons. The biggest ten clones account for 5% of the sample. Specimen: peripheral blood. These receptors originate from a human donor in a cohort sampled during active COVID-19.

The chain has TRBV11-2 and TRBJ2-3; a possible D gene is TRBD1 (5 bases). Trimming took 1 base from V and 0 from J, leaving 14 bases between them. This CDR3 region has 17 residues. Germline CDR1 reads SGHAT; CDR2 reads FQNNGV. CDR3 in amino acids: CASSLGPPGSSTDTQYF. CDR3 coding DNA: TGTGCCAGCAGCTTAGGCCCTCCAGGGTCTAGCACAGATACGCAGTATTTT.

The chain has TRBV6-5 and TRBJ2-3; D is possibly TRBD2 (6 bases). The CDR3 runs 15 residues. V was clipped by 5 bases and J by 1 base, with 13 bases between them. CDR1 is MNHEY, CDR2 SVGAGI, per germline. In DNA, the CDR3 is TGTGCCAGCAGTAAGGGCGGGGCGGGCACAGATACGCAGTATTTT. It codes for CASSKGGAGTDTQYF.

The rearrangement links TRBV19 to TRBJ2-1, with TRBD1 matching 9 bases. After removal of 5 bases from V and 8 bases from J, the junction contained 10 bases not matched to a gene. There are 15 residues in the CDR3. Germline assignment: CDR1 LNHDA and CDR2 SQIVND (reference sequence). In DNA, the CDR3 is TGTGCCAGTAGTCCTCGGACAGGGGTGATCGATGAGCAGTTCTTC. This gives the protein CASSPRTGVIDEQFF. Combining the CDR3 with reference TRBV19 and TRBJ2-1 gives the whole variable domain DGGITQSPKYLFRKEGQNVTLSCEQNLNHDAMYWYRQDPGQGLRLIYYSQIVNDFQKGDIAEGYSVSREKKESFPLTVTSAQKNPTAFYLCASSPRTGVIDEQFFGPGTRLTVL.